The present T cell receptor beta chain was sequenced within a study of brain T cells in children with intractable seizures. Germline CDR1 LNHNV, CDR2 YYDKDF (reference sequence). The length of the CDR3 is 15 residues. V lost 3 bases, J lost 0 bases, and 4 bases stayed unmatched. Sequenced by immunoSEQ multiplex PCR; TCRdb stores in-frame clones only, minus some. The sample shows 70,000 to 90,000 clones, approximately 94% of them seen only once. The sequenced cases were selected for having the highest brain T cell transcript signatures. At least one anti-epileptic drug was given before surgery. Study-wide points: Only CDR3 sequence similarity suggested viral specificity, without known HCMV serostatus. Pre-surgery blood may have been undersampled, hiding some clones.

Turning to this clone: Its antigen remains unidentified.

J is TRBJ2-5 and V is TRBV15; 7 nucleotides match TRBD2. The sequences come from peripheral blood, collected at surgery. This TCR was sampled from a boy less than two years old with tuberous sclerosis and intractable seizures. CDR3 DNA: TGTGCCACCAGCAGGGGGGGGGAGTACCAAGAGACCCAGTACTTC. Its protein is CATSRGGEYQETQYF.